The clone carrying this T cell receptor (beta chain) appeared a few times. The CDR3 carries no conserved terminal phenylalanine or tryptophan, so it likely arises from a read error. The DNA is omitted, as the CDR3 cannot be located on it reliably, and the CDR3 follows TCRdb's listing. These data belong to a study of identical twins. The CDR3 is 15 amino acids in total, end residues counted. The V gene's germline CDR1 is MNHEY and CDR2 SVGAGI. TCRdb re-analysed the 5' RACE reads in MiXCR, keeping a single row per CDR3 protein. In the table there are about 690,000 distinct CDR3 sequences, 21% of which are singletons. The sample was also linked to a second study, of T cells expressing NK-cell markers.

The clonotype comes from a young woman in good health. The chain combines TRBV6-5 with TRBJ2-1; the table's D call, TRBD2, has no DNA check behind it. Sequences were obtained from PBMCs. CDR3 loop: CASSYSSDPSGRAAL.